This T cell receptor (beta chain) was sequenced for a study of T cell changes during pregnancy in multiple sclerosis. TCRdb's copy holds only in-frame clones and misses some; the assay was immunoSEQ multiplex PCR. The top ten hold more than 2% of the sample, which has under 65,000 clones, more than 85% seen once. V shed 1 base and J shed 3 bases, with 12 bases lying between them. CDR1 is SGHAT and CDR2 is FQNNGV in the germline V gene. This CDR3 is built from 15 residues. The sequence was obtained from a female donor with multiple sclerosis, enrolled in a pregnancy study. This chain uses TRBV11-2 with TRBJ1-2; TRBD1 is a possible D gene (5 bases). The sequencing used CD8+ T cells from peripheral blood mononuclear cells, collected in the third trimester of pregnancy. CDR3 nucleotide sequence: TGTGCCAGCAGCTTAGTCACAGACAGTTACTATGGCTACACCTTC. The encoded protein is CASSLVTDSYYGYTF. The full variable domain, with the rest looked up from reference TRBV11-2 and TRBJ1-2, is EAGVAQSPRYKIIEKRQSVAFWCNPISGHATLYWYQQILGQGPKLLIQFQNNGVVDDSQLPKDRFSAERLKGVDSTLKIQPAKLEDSAVYLCASSLVTDSYYGYTFGSGTRLTVV.